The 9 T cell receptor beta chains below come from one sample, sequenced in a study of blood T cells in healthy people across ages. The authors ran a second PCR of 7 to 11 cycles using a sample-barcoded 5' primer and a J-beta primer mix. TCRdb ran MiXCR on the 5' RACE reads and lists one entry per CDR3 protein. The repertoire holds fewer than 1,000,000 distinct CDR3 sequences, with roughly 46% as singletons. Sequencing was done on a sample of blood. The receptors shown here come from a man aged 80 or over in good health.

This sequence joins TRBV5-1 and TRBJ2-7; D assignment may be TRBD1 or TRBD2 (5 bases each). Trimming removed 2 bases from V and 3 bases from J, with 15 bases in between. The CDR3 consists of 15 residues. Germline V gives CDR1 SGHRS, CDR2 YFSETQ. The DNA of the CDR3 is TGCGCCAGCAGCTTAGATTATGGGGGAATCTACGAGCAGTACTTC. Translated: CASSLDYGGIYEQYF. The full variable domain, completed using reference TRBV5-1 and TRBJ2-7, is KAGVTQTPRYLIKTRGQQVTLSCSPISGHRSVSWYQQTPGQGLQFLFEYFSETQRNKGNFPGRFSGRQFSNSRSEMNVSTLELGDSALYLCASSLDYGGIYEQYFGPGTRLTVT.

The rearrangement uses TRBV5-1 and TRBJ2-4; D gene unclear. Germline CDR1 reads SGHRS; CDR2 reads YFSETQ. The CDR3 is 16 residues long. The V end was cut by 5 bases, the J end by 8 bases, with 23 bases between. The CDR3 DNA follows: TGCGCCAGCAGACCTCCTAGTGGCGGAGATGGGGACATTCAGTACTTC. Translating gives CASRPPSGGDGDIQYF.

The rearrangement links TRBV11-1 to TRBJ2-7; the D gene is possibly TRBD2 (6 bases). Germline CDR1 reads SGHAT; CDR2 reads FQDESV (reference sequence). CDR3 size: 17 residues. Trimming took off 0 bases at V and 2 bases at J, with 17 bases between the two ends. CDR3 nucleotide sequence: TGTGCCAGCAGCTTAGCGCTGGGAGGAAGTCCCACCTACGAGCAGTACTTC. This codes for CASSLALGGSPTYEQYF. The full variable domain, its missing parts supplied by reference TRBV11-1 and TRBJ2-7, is EAEVAQSPRYKITEKSQAVAFWCDPISGHATLYWYRQILGQGPELLVQFQDESVVDDSQLPKDRFSAERLKGVDSTLKIQPAELGDSAMYLCASSLALGGSPTYEQYFGPGTRLTVT.

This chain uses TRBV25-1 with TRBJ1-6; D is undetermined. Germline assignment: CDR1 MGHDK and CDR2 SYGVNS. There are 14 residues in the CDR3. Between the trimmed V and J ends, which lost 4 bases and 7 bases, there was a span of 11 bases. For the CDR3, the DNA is TGTGCCAGCAGTGCCGACAAGGACAATTCACCCCTCCACTTT. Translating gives CASSADKDNSPLHF.

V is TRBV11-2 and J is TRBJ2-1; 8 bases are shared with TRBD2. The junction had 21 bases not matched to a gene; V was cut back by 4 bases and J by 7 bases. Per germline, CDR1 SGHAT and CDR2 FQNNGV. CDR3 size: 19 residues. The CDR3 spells CASSSPENTGTRIGNEQFF. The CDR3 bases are TGTGCCAGCAGCTCGCCTGAAAATACCGGGACTAGGATCGGGAATGAGCAGTTCTTC.

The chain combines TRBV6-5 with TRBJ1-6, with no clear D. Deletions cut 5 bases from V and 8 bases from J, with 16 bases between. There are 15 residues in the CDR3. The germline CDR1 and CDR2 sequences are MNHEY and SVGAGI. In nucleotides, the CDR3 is TGTGCCAGCAGTCCACGGGCCCCTGGGGATTCACCCCTCCACTTT. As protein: CASSPRAPGDSPLHF.

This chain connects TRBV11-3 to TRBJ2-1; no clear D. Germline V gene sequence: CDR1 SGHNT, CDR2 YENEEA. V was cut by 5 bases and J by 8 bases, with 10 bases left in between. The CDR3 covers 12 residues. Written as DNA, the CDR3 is TGTGCCAGCAGCATAACCCCCGATGAGCAGTTCTTC. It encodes CASSITPDEQFF. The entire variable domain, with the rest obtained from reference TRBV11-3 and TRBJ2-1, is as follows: EAGVVQSPRYKIIEKKQPVAFWCNPISGHNTLYWYLQNLGQGPELLIRYENEEAVDDSQLPKDRFSAERLKGVDSTLKIQPAELGDSAVYLCASSITPDEQFFGPGTRLTVL.

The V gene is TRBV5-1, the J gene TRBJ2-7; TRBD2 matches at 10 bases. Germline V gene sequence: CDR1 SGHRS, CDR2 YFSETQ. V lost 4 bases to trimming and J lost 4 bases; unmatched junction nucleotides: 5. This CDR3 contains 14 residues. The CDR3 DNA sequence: TGCGCCAGCAGCCCCCCTAGCGGGAGTTACGAGCAGTACTTC. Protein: CASSPPSGSYEQYF.

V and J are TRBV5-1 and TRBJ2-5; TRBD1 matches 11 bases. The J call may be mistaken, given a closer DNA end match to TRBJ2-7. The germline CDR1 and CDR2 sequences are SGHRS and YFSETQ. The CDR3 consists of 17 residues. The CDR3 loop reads CASSLDPRDRGYDEQYF. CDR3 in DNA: TGCGCCAGCAGCTTGGACCCCCGGGACAGGGGGTATGACGAGCAGTACTTC.